These 10 T cell receptor beta chains were sequenced from one sample in a study of early T cells in non-severe SARS-CoV-2 infection. TCRdb passed the 5' RACE reads through MiXCR, listing each CDR3 protein once. In the table there are 70,000 to 80,000 distinct CDR3 sequences, approximately 13% of which are singletons. Sample: whole blood, taken at baseline. These receptors all stem from an adult who was a healthcare worker with PCR-confirmed SARS-CoV-2 infection or an uninfected control (not recorded which).

This clonotype was observed at least ten times. The CDR3 DNA reads as TGCGCCAGCAGCCCCCAGACGGGCGGGGGTCAGCCCCAGCATTTT. It translates to CASSPQTGGGQPQHF. The V and J genes are TRBV4-1 and TRBJ1-5, with D possibly TRBD1 on 5 matching bases. The CDR3 spans 15 residues. Per germline, CDR1 MGHRA and CDR2 YSYEKL. The V end lost 4 bases, the J end lost 6 bases, and 16 bases lay between the germline ends.

In its sample, this clonotype ranks as medium-sized. This rearrangement joins TRBV4-1 to TRBJ1-3; D unresolved. CDR1 MGHRA and CDR2 YSYEKL come from the germline V gene. This CDR3 spans 17 amino acids. V was cut by 3 bases and J by 1 base, with 16 bases left in between. The CDR3 region is CASSHPNSRGSGNTIYF. CDR3 DNA sequence: TGCGCCAGCAGCCACCCCAACTCGCGAGGTTCTGGAAACACCATATATTTT.

This clonotype has only a few counts. This chain uses TRBV2 with TRBJ2-4; no clear D. The CDR3 is 14 residues long. V was trimmed by 7 bases and J by 3 bases, leaving 13 bases between them. Per germline, CDR1 SNHLY and CDR2 FYNNEI. The CDR3 loop is CASNPWGSKNIQYF. CDR3 nucleotides: TGTGCCAGCAATCCCTGGGGTAGCAAAAACATTCAGTACTTC.

This clonotype was recorded many times. The rearrangement joins TRBV18 to TRBJ2-3, with a tentative D call TRBD2 (5 bases). Germline CDR1 and CDR2: KGHSH and LQKENI. Trimming took 4 bases from V and 2 from J, leaving 10 bases between them. The CDR3 sequence is 14 residues long. The CDR3 bases are TGTGCCAGCTCACTACGACTACCCACAGATACGCAGTATTTT. Residues: CASSLRLPTDTQYF.

This clonotype was seen only a few times. The chain joins TRBV15 to TRBJ1-3, with unresolved D. CDR1 is LNHNV, CDR2 YYDKDF, per germline (reference sequence). The CDR3 contains 15 residues. V dropped 5 bases and J dropped 0 bases, with 11 bases sitting between them. This CDR3 is CATSAAKLSGNTIYF. CDR3 in DNA: TGTGCCACCAGCGCGGCAAAGCTCTCTGGAAACACCATATATTTT.

This clonotype was seen ten or more times. This chain joins TRBV7-8 and TRBJ1-2; 8 nucleotides line up with TRBD1. This CDR3 region has 15 residues. The V and J ends lost 5 bases and 0 bases, in that order; junction bases with no gene match: 5. Germline V lookup: CDR1 SGHVS, CDR2 FQNEAQ. The CDR3 spells CASSARTGTNYGYTF. The CDR3 coding sequence is TGTGCCAGCAGCGCAAGGACAGGGACTAACTATGGCTACACCTTC.

This clonotype was recorded at least ten times. V is TRBV7-9 and J is TRBJ1-4, with D maybe TRBD1 (5 bases). CDR3 size: 13 residues. From germline, CDR1 is SEHNR and CDR2 FQNEAQ (reference sequence). Trimming pared 6 bases from V and 8 bases from J, leaving 13 bases between. The CDR3 region has the DNA TGTGCCAGCAGACGGCAGGGCGGGGAAAAACTGTTTTTT. Amino acid sequence: CASRRQGGEKLFF.

This chain links TRBV6-5 with TRBJ1-1; D not resolved. This CDR3 has 17 residues. The V and J ends lost 6 bases and 1 base respectively, with 21 bases between them. Germline CDR1 is MNHEY and CDR2 is SVGAGI. CDR3 in amino acids: CASSLQSVPPPNTEAFF. The CDR3 nucleotides are TGTGCCAGCAGCCTCCAATCGGTTCCCCCGCCGAACACTGAAGCTTTCTTT.

In its sample, this clonotype was seen many times. The chain combines TRBV6-4 with TRBJ2-2; TRBD1 matches at 11 bases. Germline CDR1 MRHNA, CDR2 SNTAGT. This CDR3 is 15 amino acids long. V was pared by 6 bases and J by 4 bases, with 4 bases of the junction left unmatched. This CDR3 reads CASSPGTGGTGELFF. The CDR3 DNA follows: TGTGCCAGCAGCCCCGGGACAGGGGGCACCGGGGAGCTGTTTTTT.

There are many counts of this clonotype. The chain employs TRBV7-2 and TRBJ1-1; no clear D gene. In germline, CDR1 is SGHTA, CDR2 FQGNSA. Trimming pared 3 bases from V and 10 bases from J, leaving 12 bases between. CDR3 size: 12 residues. The DNA of the CDR3 is TGTGCCAGCAGCTTGGCCCGCGTGGTAGCTTTCTTT. Translation gives CASSLARVVAFF. Supplemented by reference TRBV7-2 and TRBJ1-1, the full variable domain reads GAGVSQSPSNKVTEKGKDVELRCDPISGHTALYWYRQSLGQGLEFLIYFQGNSAPDKSGLPSDRFSAERTGGSVSTLTIQRTQQEDSAVYLCASSLARVVAFFGQGTRLTVV.